Shown below are 15 T cell receptor gamma chains from a single sample sequenced in a study of Vδ1+ human thymocytes. The study, taken as a whole, reports: In the thymus, TRG and TRD repertoires looked highly polyclonal with Gaussian CDR3 lengths.

RNA was extracted from the cells and then reverse transcribed. CDR3 amplicons came from multiplex PCR with pooled V-gene forward and constant-region reverse primers. TCRdb reanalysed the multiplex PCR reads via CATT. Seen here are approximately 20,000 gamma-chain clones, approximately 14% observed once, and the top ten hold roughly 2%. Antigen specificity for these receptors is unknown. The sample was Vdelta1+ gamma-delta thymocytes from the thymus. Indicated subset: FACS-sorted CD3+ TCRalphabeta- TCRVdelta1+ TCRVdelta2- thymocytes. The source of these receptors is a child younger than two who had congenital heart surgery.

The chain carries TRGV9 and TRGJ1 or TRGJ2. CDR1 and CDR2 (germline): GITISATS, ISYDGTV (reference sequence). V gave up 0 bases and J gave up 0 bases; unmatched junction bases: 8. This CDR3 is built from 16 residues. In DNA form, the CDR3 reads TGTGCCTTGTGGGAGGTGCACCTCTCGAATTATTATAAGAAACTCTTT. It specifies CALWEVHLSNYYKKLF.

The V gene is TRGV5, the J gene TRGJ1 or TRGJ2. Germline values: CDR1 VINAFY, CDR2 YDVSNSKD. V gave up 3 bases and J gave up 5 bases; unmatched junction bases: 7. The CDR3 extends over 13 amino acids. CDR3 amino acids: CATWDESDYKKLF. In DNA, the CDR3 is TGTGCCACCTGGGACGAGAGTGATTATAAGAAACTCTTT.

Judged by abundance, this clone is medium-sized. Within the sample, other DNA sequences also encode this same CDR3. The chain couples TRGV2 to TRGJ1 or TRGJ2. V gave up 0 bases and J gave up 3 bases; unmatched junction bases: 2. In germline, CDR1 is EGSNGY, CDR2 YDSYNSKV. This CDR3 is 13 amino acids long. CDR3 nucleotide sequence: TGTGCCACCTGGGACGGGCGTTATTATAAGAAACTCTTT. It specifies CATWDGRYYKKLF.

There are a few counts of this clone. The rearrangement uses TRGV9 and TRGJ1 or TRGJ2. V gave up 6 bases and J gave up 8 bases; unmatched junction bases: 7. The CDR3 is made up of 11 amino acids. Germline-derived CDR1 and CDR2 are GITISATS and ISYDGTV (reference sequence). The CDR3 here is CALWTPHKKLF. CDR3 DNA sequence: TGTGCCTTGTGGACCCCTCATAAGAAACTCTTT.

By frequency in the sample, this clone is medium-sized. Different DNA sequences within this sample yield the same CDR3. The chain is built from TRGV4 and TRGJ1 or TRGJ2. Germline lookup yields CDR1 EGSTGY and CDR2 YDSYTSSV. Trimming at V came to 6 bases and at J to 0 bases, leaving 5 bases not matched to a gene. The CDR3 loop spans 13 amino acids. CDR3 region: CATWNVNYYKKLF. Here the CDR3 DNA reads TGTGCCACCTGGAATGTGAATTATTATAAGAAACTCTTT.

V gene TRGV9 combines with J gene TRGJ1 or TRGJ2. The CDR3 is made up of 15 amino acids. V gave up 8 bases and J gave up 3 bases; unmatched junction bases: 16. Per the germline V gene, CDR1 is GITISATS and CDR2 is ISYDGTV (reference sequence). This CDR3 reads CALSTIGGSYYKKLF. The CDR3 nucleotides are TGTGCCTTGTCGACTATCGGAGGTAGTTATTATAAGAAACTCTTT.

The V gene is TRGV2, the J gene TRGJP1. The CDR3 runs to 16 residues. With V trimmed by 4 bases and J by 4 bases, 12 bases remained unmatched. Germline CDR1 is EGSNGY and CDR2 is YDSYNSKV. The CDR3 coding sequence is TGTGCCACCTGGGATGGGCCGTCACTCACTGGTTGGTTCAAGATATTT. It encodes CATWDGPSLTGWFKIF.

This clone occurred a few times. Other DNA sequences from this sample encode an identical CDR3 as well. The chain couples TRGV3 to TRGJP2. From germline, CDR1 is VTNTFY and CDR2 YDVSTARD (reference sequence). After removal of 0 bases from V and 2 bases from J, the junction contained 0 bases not matched to a gene. CDR3 length: 14 amino acids. The CDR3 coding sequence is TGTGCCACCTGGGACAGGAGTAGTGATTGGATCAAGACGTTT. Translating it yields CATWDRSSDWIKTF.

This clone has more than one count but fewer than ten. V gene TRGV9 combines with J gene TRGJ1 or TRGJ2. Per the germline V gene, CDR1 is GITISATS and CDR2 is ISYDGTV (reference sequence). Trimming took 6 bases from V and 8 from J; bases not matched to a gene: 7. The CDR3 loop spans 11 amino acids. The CDR3 region has the DNA TGTGCCTTGTGGAAGTGGGATAAGAAACTCTTT. Encoded protein: CALWKWDKKLF.

This clone occurred once. No V gene was called here, but the J gene is TRGJ1 or TRGJ2. This CDR3 is built from 11 residues. The CDR3, as DNA: TGCGCAACAAGGTTCCGGCCAAAGAAACTCTTT. Its translation: CATRFRPKKLF.

This clone occurred a few times. J is TRGJ1 or TRGJ2 and V is TRGV4. CDR1 and CDR2 (germline): EGSTGY, YDSYTSSV. This CDR3 spans 13 amino acids. V shed 0 bases, J shed 8 bases, and the junction held 7 bases outside the gene matches. CDR3: CATWDGRKHKKLF. The DNA for the CDR3 is TGTGCCACCTGGGATGGGCGAAAGCATAAGAAACTCTTT.

This clone has only a few counts. The rearrangement links TRGV3 to TRGJ1 or TRGJ2. The V segment lost 2 bases and the J segment 12 bases; nucleotides outside the gene matches: 7. Germline CDR1 and CDR2: VTNTFY and YDVSTARD (reference sequence). The CDR3 consists of 11 residues. CDR3 sequence (DNA): TGTGCCACCTGGGACATCGTTAGGAAACTCTTT. It is translated as CATWDIVRKLF.

This clone occurred a few times. The sample holds other DNA sequences that translate to the same CDR3. V is TRGV4 and J is TRGJ1 or TRGJ2. Per germline, CDR1 EGSTGY and CDR2 YDSYTSSV. The V and J ends lost 6 bases and 7 bases, in that order; junction bases with no gene match: 6. The CDR3 contains 11 residues. DNA of the CDR3: TGTGCCACCTGGAATCGGTATAAGAAACTCTTT. This sequence encodes CATWNRYKKLF.

Only a few counts were recorded for this clone. The V call is TRGV4, the J call TRGJP2. This CDR3 has 16 residues. CDR1 and CDR2 (germline): EGSTGY, YDSYTSSV. Trimming at V came to 6 bases and at J to 5 bases, leaving 15 bases not matched to a gene. For the CDR3, the DNA is TGTGCCACCTGGAAAAGGGATGGCGAGAGTGATTGGATCAAGACGTTT. Translation gives CATWKRDGESDWIKTF.

This clone came up a few times. An end of the junction differs from the germline gene, which may be a read error. The chain uses TRGV4 and TRGJ1 or TRGJ2. CDR1 and CDR2 (germline): EGSTGY, YDSYTSSV. This CDR3 region has 15 residues. The CDR3 spells CATWDGKHNYYKELF. CDR3 in DNA: TGTGCCACCTGGGATGGCAAACACAATTATTATAAGGAACTCTTT.